Below, 7 T cell receptor beta chains from the same sample are listed, as sequenced in a study of cytomegalovirus exposure and HLA in healthy donors. PCR involved 60 Vbeta and 13 Jbeta primers. Repertoires were generated with immunoSEQ multiplex PCR, while TCRdb's copy carries only in-frame clones and drops some. The data contain over 200,000 clones, about three quarters of them singletons. Sequencing was carried out using PBMCs. The receptor source for this set is a male donor in good health and CMV-seronegative.

The chain employs TRBV28 and TRBJ1-5, with D possibly TRBD1 on 6 matching bases. The CDR3 runs to 15 residues. Germline CDR1 is MDHEN and CDR2 is SYDVKM. V lost 4 bases to trimming and J lost 5 bases, with 15 bases between them. The CDR3, as DNA: TGTGCCAGCAGTTCAGTGACAGGCGCACATCAGCCCCAGCATTTT. Encoded protein: CASSSVTGAHQPQHF.

This chain uses TRBV30 with TRBJ1-1; TRBD1 matches 9 bases. The length of the CDR3 is 12 residues. Looked up from germline, CDR1 is GTSNPN and CDR2 is SVGIG (reference sequence). After removal of 5 bases from V and 11 bases from J, the junction contained 9 bases not matched to a gene. CDR3 DNA: TGTGCCTGGCGGGACAGGGATCTTTATGCTTTCTTT. It encodes CAWRDRDLYAFF. The variable domain in full, with the rest retrieved from reference TRBV30 and TRBJ1-1, is SQTIHQWPATLVQPVGSPLSLECTVEGTSNPNLYWYRQAAGRGLQLLFYSVGIGQISSEVPQNLSASRPQDRQFILSSKKLLLSDSGFYLCAWRDRDLYAFFGQGTRLTVV.

V is TRBV28 and J is TRBJ2-1, with a possible D match to TRBD2 (6 bases). The V gene lost 8 bases and the J gene lost 2 bases, with 13 bases spanning the gap. The CDR3 extends over 14 amino acids. Germline lookup yields CDR1 MDHEN and CDR2 SYDVKM. CDR3 nucleotide sequence: TGTGCCAGCGGTCTCGGAGGGGCCTACAATGAGCAGTTCTTC. Translated, it gives CASGLGGAYNEQFF.

The chain links TRBV29-1 to TRBJ2-5; 8 bases are shared with TRBD2. The CDR3 is 14 amino acids. CDR1 and CDR2 (germline): SQVTM, ANQGSEA. With V trimmed by 7 bases and J by 0 bases, 7 bases remained unmatched. Written as DNA, the CDR3 is TGCAGCGCCGGGGGGGCGGGGGACCAAGAGACCCAGTACTTC. This encodes CSAGGAGDQETQYF.

The chain couples TRBV25-1 to TRBJ1-6; D remains unclear. Germline CDR1 MGHDK, CDR2 SYGVNS. Trimming shortened V by 1 base and J by 6 bases, and 7 bases separated the two germline ends. The CDR3 covers 14 residues. As DNA, the CDR3 is TGTGCCAGCAGTGAATGGGGAGTTAATTCACCCCTCCACTTT. Protein product: CASSEWGVNSPLHF.

The chain employs TRBV27 and TRBJ2-5, with D unclear. V lost 4 bases to trimming and J lost 7 bases, with 19 bases between them. Germline assignment: CDR1 MNHEY and CDR2 SMNVEV (reference sequence). This CDR3 comprises 15 residues. CDR3 in DNA: TGTGCCAGCAGTTCCTCCCAGGAAGGTGTTGGGACCCAGTACTTC. As protein: CASSSSQEGVGTQYF.

The V call is TRBV19, the J call TRBJ2-1; possible D gene TRBD2, 6 bases. Per the germline V gene, CDR1 is LNHDA and CDR2 is SQIVND (reference sequence). Trimming took 3 bases from V and 0 from J, leaving 12 bases between them. The CDR3 is made up of 16 amino acids. The CDR3 DNA is TGTGCCAGTAGTATCAAGACTAGATCCTCCTACAATGAGCAGTTCTTC. It codes for CASSIKTRSSYNEQFF.